This T cell receptor beta chain was sequenced during a study of blood T cells in healthy people across ages. Study outcomes and limitations: With age, beta diversity per million T cells declined roughly linearly, significantly by 35 to 40.

The V gene's germline CDR1 is SGHNT and CDR2 YYREEE (reference sequence). The CDR3 loop spans 12 amino acids. V was pared by 0 bases and J by 10 bases, with 8 bases between. Points on this clonotype: Its specificity is not known.

With a J-beta primer mix and a sample-barcoded 5' primer, a second PCR ran about 6 to 11 cycles. TCRdb redid the calling of the 5' RACE reads with MiXCR, one entry per CDR3 protein. Of 900,000 to 950,000 distinct CDR3 sequences listed, 25% to 35% are singletons. These data were likewise used in another study, on T cells of mothers and their children. As that report states: Whatever RNA was extracted went entirely into cDNA synthesis, at about 1.6 ug per 15 ul. Compared with unrelated pairs, related mother-child pairs had slightly higher, non-significant overlap.

The receptor was derived from a woman aged 40 to 55 in good health. Input material: blood. The chain carries TRBV5-4 and TRBJ2-1; D gene unclear. CDR3 nucleotides: TGTGCCAGCAGCTTGGACAAATTGGAGCAGTTCTTC. Residues: CASSLDKLEQFF. The complete variable domain, with remaining parts taken from reference TRBV5-4 and TRBJ2-1, reads ETGVTQSPTHLIKTRGQQVTLRCSSQSGHNTVSWYQQALGQGPQFIFQYYREEENGRGNFPPRFSGLQFPNYSSELNVNALELDDSALYLCASSLDKLEQFFGPGTRLTVL.